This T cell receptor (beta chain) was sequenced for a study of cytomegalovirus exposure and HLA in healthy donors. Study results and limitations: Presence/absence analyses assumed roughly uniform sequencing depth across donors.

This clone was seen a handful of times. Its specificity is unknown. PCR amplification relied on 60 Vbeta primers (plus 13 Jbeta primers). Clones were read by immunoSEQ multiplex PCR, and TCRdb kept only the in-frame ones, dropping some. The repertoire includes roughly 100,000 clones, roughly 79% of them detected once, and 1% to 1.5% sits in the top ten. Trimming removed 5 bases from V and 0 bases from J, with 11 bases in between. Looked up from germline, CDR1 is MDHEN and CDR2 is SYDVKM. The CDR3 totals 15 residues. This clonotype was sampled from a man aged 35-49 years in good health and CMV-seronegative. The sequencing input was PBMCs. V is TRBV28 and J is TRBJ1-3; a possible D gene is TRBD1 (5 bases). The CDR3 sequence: CASSPDRTSGNTIYF. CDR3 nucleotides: TGTGCCAGCAGTCCTGACAGAACCTCTGGAAACACCATATATTTT.